Listed below are T cell receptor beta chains from one sample, sequenced in a study of CD8+CD57+ T cells in acquired aplastic anemia. MiXCR was run by TCRdb on the reads, yielding one entry per CDR3 protein. Of roughly 120,000 distinct CDR3 sequences listed, approximately 61% were seen once; the top ten hold roughly 30%. The sequencing sample was made of sorted CD4+, CD8+, or CD8+CD57+ T cells (not recorded which) from PBMCs. The source of these receptors is a human donor with aplastic anemia. Each CDR3 is given with its conserved first and last residue. A D gene is named only where the DNA matches it firmly. Size is omitted from some rows. Given values are once, few, many or a class for expanded clones.

D	size	V	J	DNA	CDR3
TRBD1	-	TRBV19	TRBJ1-5	TGTGGATCGACAGGGGGCGTGGGTCAGCCCCAGCATTTT	CGSTGGVGQPQHF
-	once	TRBV7-8	TRBJ2-2	TGTGCCAGCAGCTTGTCTAGCGGGGAGCTGTTTTTT	CASSLSSGELFF
TRBD2	-	TRBV2	TRBJ2-7	TGTGCCAGCAGGAAGGGACTAGCTTCCGAGCAGTACTTC	CASRKGLASEQYF
-	-	TRBV15	TRBJ2-4	TGTGCCACCAGCAGAGAAAGGGGCGGGCTAGCCAAAAACATTCAGTACTTC	CATSRERGGLAKNIQYF
-	-	TRBV7-9	TRBJ1-3	TGTGCCAGCAGCCGGTCGACAGGAAACACCATATATTTT	CASSRSTGNTIYF
-	once	TRBV11-2	TRBJ1-1	TGTGCCAGCAGCTTAGGCCCCCAGCGGAACACTGAAGCTTTCTTT	CASSLGPQRNTEAFF
-	-	TRBV7-2	TRBJ2-3	TGTGCCAGCAGCCGTAGGGTGGGAGATACGCAGTATTTT	CASSRRVGDTQYF
-	-	TRBV10-2	TRBJ2-3	TGCGCCAGCAGTGAGGGATCTTACGGATGGGATACGCAGTATTTT	CASSEGSYGWDTQYF
-	few	TRBV20-1	TRBJ1-2	TGCAGTGCTAAGGCAGGGTGGGGCTATGGCTACACCTTC	CSAKAGWGYGYTF
TRBD1	-	TRBV15	TRBJ1-2	TGTGCCACCAGCAGGAATCCGACAGGGGAGAGCTACACCTTC	CATSRNPTGESYTF
-	-	TRBV10-2	TRBJ2-7	TGCGCCAGCAGTGTTCCCGGGGGTGATTACGAGCAGTACTTC	CASSVPGGDYEQYF
-	-	TRBV24-1	TRBJ2-1	TGTGCCACAGGGGGGAAAAATGAGCAGTTCTTC	CATGGKNEQFF
-	-	TRBV7-8	TRBJ2-3	TGTGCCAGCAGCTTCTACGTGGGGGGCACAGATACGCAGTATTTT	CASSFYVGGTDTQYF
-	-	TRBV5-6	TRBJ2-7	TGTGCCGGCAGCTACCGGAATACCTACGAGCAATACTTC	CAGSYRNTYEQYF
-	many	TRBV19	TRBJ2-3	TGTGCCAGTAGTATTGGACTCACCCAACGGGATACGCAGTATTTT	CASSIGLTQRDTQYF
TRBD1	once	TRBV15	TRBJ2-3	TGTGCCACCAGCAGAGAAGGGCCCGGGACAGTTGGAGATACGCAGTACTTT	CATSREGPGTVGDTQYF
TRBD1	-	TRBV10-3	TRBJ1-5	TGTGCCATCAGCACAGGGGCGCTCAATCAGCCCCAGCATTTT	CAISTGALNQPQHF
TRBD1	once	TRBV20-1	TRBJ1-2	TGCAGTGCTGGACATATGGGACAGGGGAACTATGGCTACACCTTC	CSAGHMGQGNYGYTF
-	few	TRBV30	TRBJ1-5	TGTGCCTGGAGTGAGGGCTTTGGCCAGCCCCAGCATTTT	CAWSEGFGQPQHF
TRBD2	-	TRBV27	TRBJ2-3	TGTGCCAGCAGTTTTCGACTAGCTCGGGATACGCAGTATTTT	CASSFRLARDTQYF
-	-	TRBV19	TRBJ1-2	TGTGCCAGTAGTACGGACACGAACTATGGCTACACCTTC	CASSTDTNYGYTF
-	-	TRBV7-2	TRBJ2-3	TGTGCCAGCCGTGGAGTTTCAGATACGCAGTATTTT	CASRGVSDTQYF
-	-	TRBV29-1	TRBJ1-2	TGCAGCGTTGAGGTTCGAGACAGTGGACGGAACTATGGCTACACCTTC	CSVEVRDSGRNYGYTF
TRBD1	-	TRBV11-2	TRBJ1-6	TGTGCCAGCAGCTTAGAATCGGGGACAGGGGTGTCACCCCTCCACTTT	CASSLESGTGVSPLHF
-	-	TRBV11-3	TRBJ2-7	TGTGCCAGCAGCCCCCAAGACAGGTCCTACGAGCAGTACTTC	CASSPQDRSYEQYF
TRBD2	-	TRBV5-1	TRBJ2-6	TGCGCCAGCAGCCTGGGACTAGCGGCTCCTGGGGCCAACGTCCTGACTTTC	CASSLGLAAPGANVLTF
-	few	TRBV2	TRBJ1-2	TGTGCCAGCAGTGATCGGGGGTATGGCTACACCTTC	CASSDRGYGYTF
TRBD2	-	TRBV24-1	TRBJ2-3	TGTGCCACCAGTGGCCTAGCGGGATCCACAGATACGCAGTATTTT	CATSGLAGSTDTQYF
-	-	TRBV20-1	TRBJ2-3	TGCAGTCTGGACCGCTTGGATACGCAGTATTTT	CSLDRLDTQYF
-	-	TRBV7-2	TRBJ2-2	TGTGCCAGCAGCTTACCAGATTTCAACGGGGAGCTGTTTTTT	CASSLPDFNGELFF
-	-	TRBV7-7	TRBJ2-6	TGTGCTAGCAGCTCAGGGTTCTCTGGGGCCAACGTCCTGACTTTC	CASSSGFSGANVLTF